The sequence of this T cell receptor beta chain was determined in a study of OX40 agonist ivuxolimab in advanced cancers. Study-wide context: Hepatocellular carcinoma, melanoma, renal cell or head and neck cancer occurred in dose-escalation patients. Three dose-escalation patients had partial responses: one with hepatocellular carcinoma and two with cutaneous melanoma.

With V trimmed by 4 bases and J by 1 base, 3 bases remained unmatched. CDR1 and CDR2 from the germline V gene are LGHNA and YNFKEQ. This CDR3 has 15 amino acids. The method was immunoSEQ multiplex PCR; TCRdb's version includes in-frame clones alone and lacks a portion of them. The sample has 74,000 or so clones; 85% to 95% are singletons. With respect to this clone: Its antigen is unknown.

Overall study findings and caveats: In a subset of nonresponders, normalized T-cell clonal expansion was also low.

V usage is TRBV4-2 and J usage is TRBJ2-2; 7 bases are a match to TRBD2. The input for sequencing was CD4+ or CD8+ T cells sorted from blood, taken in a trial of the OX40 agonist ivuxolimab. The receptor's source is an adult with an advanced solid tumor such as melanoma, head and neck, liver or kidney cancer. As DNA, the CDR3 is TGTGCCAGCAGCCGAGTAGCGGGGAACACCGGGGAGCTGTTTTTT. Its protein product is CASSRVAGNTGELFF.